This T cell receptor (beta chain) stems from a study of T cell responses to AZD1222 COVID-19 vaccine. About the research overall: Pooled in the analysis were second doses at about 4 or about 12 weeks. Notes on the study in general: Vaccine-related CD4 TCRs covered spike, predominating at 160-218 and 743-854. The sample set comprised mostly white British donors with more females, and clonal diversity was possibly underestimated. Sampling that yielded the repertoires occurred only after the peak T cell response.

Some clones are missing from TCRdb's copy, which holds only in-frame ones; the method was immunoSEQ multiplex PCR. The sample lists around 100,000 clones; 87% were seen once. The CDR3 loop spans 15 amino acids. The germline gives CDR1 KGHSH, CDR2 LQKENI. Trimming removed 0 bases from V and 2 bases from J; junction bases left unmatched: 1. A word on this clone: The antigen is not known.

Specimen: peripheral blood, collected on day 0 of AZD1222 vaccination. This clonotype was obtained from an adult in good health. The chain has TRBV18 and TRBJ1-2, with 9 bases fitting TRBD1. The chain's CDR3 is CASSPPGTGNYGYTF. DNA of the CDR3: TGTGCCAGCTCACCACCCGGGACAGGGAACTATGGCTACACCTTC.